Here is one TCR beta chain with its context. This entry belongs to a study of blood T cell repertoires in COVID-19. Generated by immunoSEQ multiplex PCR, the TCRdb table keeps only in-frame clones and is missing some. The sample records 450,000 to 500,000 clones, roughly 87% being singletons. The sequenced sample was PBMCs or T cells enriched from blood (not recorded which). The receptor comes from a woman aged 18-29 years who had recovered from COVID-19.

CDR3 sequence reads: CASKPGMEGSPLHF. In nucleotides, the CDR3 is TGTGCCAGCAAGCCCGGTATGGAGGGTTCACCCCTCCACTTT. The genes are TRBV9 and TRBJ1-6; D is unresolved. The CDR3 extends over 14 amino acids. Germline CDR1 and CDR2: SGDLS and YYNGEE. Trimming removed 6 bases at V and 9 bases at J, with 16 bases between. Filled out from reference TRBV9 and TRBJ1-6, the complete variable domain reads DSGVTQTPKHLITATGQRVTLRCSPRSGDLSVYWYQQSLDQGLQFLIQYYNGEERAKGNILERFSAQQFPDLHSELNLSSLELGDSALYFCASKPGMEGSPLHFGNGTRLTVT.